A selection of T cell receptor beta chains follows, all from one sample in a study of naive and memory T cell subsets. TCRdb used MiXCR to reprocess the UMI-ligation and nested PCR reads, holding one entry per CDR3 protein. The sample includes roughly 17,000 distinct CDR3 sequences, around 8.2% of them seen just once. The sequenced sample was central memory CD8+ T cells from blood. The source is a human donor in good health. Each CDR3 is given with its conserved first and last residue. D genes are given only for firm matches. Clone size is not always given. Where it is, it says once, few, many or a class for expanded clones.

cdr3_nt: TGTGCCAGCAGTTTTTCGGGGGTCTCCAATGAGCAGTTCTTC; cdr3_aa: CASSFSGVSNEQFF; j_call: TRBJ2-1; d_call: .; v_call: TRBV28; clone_size: few
cdr3_nt: TGCAGTGCTAGAGAGGGGGGCAGAGACAATCAGCCCCAGCATTTT; cdr3_aa: CSAREGGRDNQPQHF; j_call: TRBJ1-5; d_call: .; v_call: TRBV20-1; clone_size: .
cdr3_nt: TGCAGTGCTAGAGATTTCGCACCCGGAGGGGTCACAGATACGCAGTATTTT; cdr3_aa: CSARDFAPGGVTDTQYF; j_call: TRBJ2-3; d_call: .; v_call: TRBV20-1; clone_size: many
cdr3_nt: TGTGCCAGCAGTTTCGGGACGAACACCGGGGAGCTGTTTTTT; cdr3_aa: CASSFGTNTGELFF; j_call: TRBJ2-2; d_call: .; v_call: TRBV6-5; clone_size: few
cdr3_nt: TGCGCCAGCAGCCAAGATTTCGGGGACAGATCCTACGAGCAGTACTTC; cdr3_aa: CASSQDFGDRSYEQYF; j_call: TRBJ2-7; d_call: TRBD1; v_call: TRBV4-3; clone_size: many
cdr3_nt: TGTGCCATCAGTGACTGGGACGAGACCCAGTACTTC; cdr3_aa: CAISDWDETQYF; j_call: TRBJ2-5; d_call: .; v_call: TRBV10-3; clone_size: many
cdr3_nt: TGCGCCAGCAGCTTTTCGGCAGGGGACACTGAAGCTTTCTTT; cdr3_aa: CASSFSAGDTEAFF; j_call: TRBJ1-1; d_call: .; v_call: TRBV5-1; clone_size: .
cdr3_nt: TGCAGTGCTAGAGGGGGAAATAGCGGGAGAAGCTCCTACGAGCAGTACTTC; cdr3_aa: CSARGGNSGRSSYEQYF; j_call: TRBJ2-7; d_call: TRBD2; v_call: TRBV20-1; clone_size: large
cdr3_nt: TGTGCCAGCAGTTTACCGAATAACTATGGCTACACCTTC; cdr3_aa: CASSLPNNYGYTF; j_call: TRBJ1-2; d_call: .; v_call: TRBV12-3/TRBV12-4; clone_size: many
cdr3_nt: TGTGCCAGTAGTACGCCGGGACAGCATACCGGGGAGCTGTTTTTT; cdr3_aa: CASSTPGQHTGELFF; j_call: TRBJ2-2; d_call: TRBD1; v_call: TRBV19; clone_size: medium-sized
cdr3_nt: TGTGCCAGCAGCTTGGACAGTAACACTGAAGCTTTCTTT; cdr3_aa: CASSLDSNTEAFF; j_call: TRBJ1-1; d_call: .; v_call: TRBV5-6; clone_size: .
cdr3_nt: TGTGCCAGCAGCGATAGCGAGAGCTCCTACAATGAGCAGTTCTTC; cdr3_aa: CASSDSESSYNEQFF; j_call: TRBJ2-1; d_call: .; v_call: TRBV6-4; clone_size: few
cdr3_nt: TGCGCCAGCAGCCCCCCCCCGGCGGGATCAGACGGGGAGCTGTTTTTT; cdr3_aa: CASSPPPAGSDGELFF; j_call: TRBJ2-2; d_call: .; v_call: TRBV4-3; clone_size: .
cdr3_nt: TGTGCCAGCAGCGCAGGGACAGGGGGCTTTAGTTCCTACGAGCAGTACTTC; cdr3_aa: CASSAGTGGFSSYEQYF; j_call: TRBJ2-7; d_call: TRBD1; v_call: TRBV7-8; clone_size: many
cdr3_nt: TGTGCGACGGGGGCGGGGTACGAGCAGTACTTC; cdr3_aa: CATGAGYEQYF; j_call: TRBJ2-7; d_call: .; v_call: TRBV7-9; clone_size: .
cdr3_nt: TGTGCTAGTGGTTTCGACACTTACACTGAAGCTTTCTTT; cdr3_aa: CASGFDTYTEAFF; j_call: TRBJ1-1; d_call: .; v_call: TRBV12-5; clone_size: .
cdr3_nt: TGTGCCAGCAGCTTAACTGGGGCTCTCATGAACACTGAAGCTTTCTTT; cdr3_aa: CASSLTGALMNTEAFF; j_call: TRBJ1-1; d_call: .; v_call: TRBV7-3; clone_size: .
cdr3_nt: TGTGCCAGCAGCCAAGATCCCGGGGACTCCTACAATGAGCAGTTCTTC; cdr3_aa: CASSQDPGDSYNEQFF; j_call: TRBJ2-1; d_call: .; v_call: TRBV14; clone_size: medium-sized
cdr3_nt: TGCAGTGCTAGAGGACAGGAGATATCACAAGGCCCTCAAGAGACCCAGTACTTC; cdr3_aa: CSARGQEISQGPQETQYF; j_call: TRBJ2-5; d_call: .; v_call: TRBV20-1; clone_size: many
cdr3_nt: TGTGCCAGCAGCCAAGAGGCAGGGGGCAGCTACGAGCAGTACTTC; cdr3_aa: CASSQEAGGSYEQYF; j_call: TRBJ2-7; d_call: TRBD1; v_call: TRBV4-2; clone_size: many
cdr3_nt: TGTGCCAGCAGTTTATGGGCCAGGGGCCCGAACCTATATGGCTACACCTTC; cdr3_aa: CASSLWARGPNLYGYTF; j_call: TRBJ1-2; d_call: .; v_call: TRBV27; clone_size: .
cdr3_nt: TGTGCCAGCAGCCAACCCCCGGGGGAGGATGAAAAACTGTTTTTT; cdr3_aa: CASSQPPGEDEKLFF; j_call: TRBJ1-4; d_call: .; v_call: TRBV7-9; clone_size: few
cdr3_nt: TGTGCCAGCAGCTTCACCGGGACCGAAATTATCTACGAGCAGTACTTC; cdr3_aa: CASSFTGTEIIYEQYF; j_call: TRBJ2-7; d_call: .; v_call: TRBV5-5; clone_size: .
cdr3_nt: TGTGAAAGAAGCCAAGGGGGATCCAGCGGGGGAGCAGATACGCAGTATTTT; cdr3_aa: CERSQGGSSGGADTQYF; j_call: TRBJ2-3; d_call: TRBD2; v_call: TRBV4-2; clone_size: .
cdr3_nt: TGTGCCAGCAGCTCTGGGACCGTTTACGAGCAGTACTTC; cdr3_aa: CASSSGTVYEQYF; j_call: TRBJ2-7; d_call: .; v_call: TRBV3-1; clone_size: many
cdr3_nt: TGTGCCAGCACCCAGACAGGGATGAACACTGAAGCTTTCTTT; cdr3_aa: CASTQTGMNTEAFF; j_call: TRBJ1-1; d_call: TRBD1; v_call: TRBV6-2/TRBV6-3; clone_size: .
cdr3_nt: TGTGCCAGCAGTCAGGGGATCCGCGAGACCCAGTACTTC; cdr3_aa: CASSQGIRETQYF; j_call: TRBJ2-5; d_call: .; v_call: TRBV12-3/TRBV12-4; clone_size: many
cdr3_nt: TGTGCCAGCAGCTTAGTACGGGCGGTACCGAATGAGCAGTTCTTC; cdr3_aa: CASSLVRAVPNEQFF; j_call: TRBJ2-1; d_call: .; v_call: TRBV7-9; clone_size: .
cdr3_nt: TGTGCCAGCAGCCAAGACACGGAGCCCGGGTCACCCCTCCACTTT; cdr3_aa: CASSQDTEPGSPLHF; j_call: TRBJ1-6; d_call: .; v_call: TRBV14; clone_size: few
cdr3_nt: TGTGCCTGGAGTATACAGGGCCCAGAGACCCAGTACTTC; cdr3_aa: CAWSIQGPETQYF; j_call: TRBJ2-5; d_call: .; v_call: TRBV30; clone_size: many
cdr3_nt: TGCAGCGTTGGACGACCGGGGACGGACCATAAGAACACTGAAGCTTTCTTT; cdr3_aa: CSVGRPGTDHKNTEAFF; j_call: TRBJ1-1; d_call: .; v_call: TRBV29-1; clone_size: many